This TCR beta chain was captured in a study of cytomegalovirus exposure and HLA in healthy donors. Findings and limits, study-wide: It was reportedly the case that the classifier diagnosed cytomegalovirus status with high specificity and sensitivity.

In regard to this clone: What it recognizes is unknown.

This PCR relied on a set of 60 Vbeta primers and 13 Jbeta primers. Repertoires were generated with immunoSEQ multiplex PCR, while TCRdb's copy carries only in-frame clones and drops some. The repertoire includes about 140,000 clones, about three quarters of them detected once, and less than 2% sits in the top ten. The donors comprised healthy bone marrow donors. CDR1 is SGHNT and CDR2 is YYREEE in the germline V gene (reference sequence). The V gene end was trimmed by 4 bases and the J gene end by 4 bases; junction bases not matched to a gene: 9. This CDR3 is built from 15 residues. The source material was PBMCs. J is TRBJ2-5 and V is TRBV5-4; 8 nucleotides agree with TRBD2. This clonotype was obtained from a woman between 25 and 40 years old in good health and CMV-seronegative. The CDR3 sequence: CASSLGGGGRETQYF. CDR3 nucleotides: TGTGCCAGCAGCCTGGGCGGCGGGGGGAGAGAGACCCAGTACTTC.